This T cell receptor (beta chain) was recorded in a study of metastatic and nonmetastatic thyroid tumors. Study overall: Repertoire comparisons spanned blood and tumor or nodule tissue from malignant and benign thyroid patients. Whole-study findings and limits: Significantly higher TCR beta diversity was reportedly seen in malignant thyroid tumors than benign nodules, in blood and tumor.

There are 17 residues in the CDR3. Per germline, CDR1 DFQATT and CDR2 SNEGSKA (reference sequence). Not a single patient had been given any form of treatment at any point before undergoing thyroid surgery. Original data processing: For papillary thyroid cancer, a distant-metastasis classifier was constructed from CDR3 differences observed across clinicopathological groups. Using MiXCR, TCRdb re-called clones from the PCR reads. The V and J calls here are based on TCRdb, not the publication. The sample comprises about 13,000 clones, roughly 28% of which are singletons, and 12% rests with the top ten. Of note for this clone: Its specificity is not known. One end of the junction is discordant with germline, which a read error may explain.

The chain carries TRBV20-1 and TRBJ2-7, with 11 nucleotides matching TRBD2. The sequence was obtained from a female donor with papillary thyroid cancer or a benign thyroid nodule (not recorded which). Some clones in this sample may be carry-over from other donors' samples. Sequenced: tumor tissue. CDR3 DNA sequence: TGCAGTGATAGCCACACAGGAGGGACTAGCGGAACCTACGAGCGGTACTTC. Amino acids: CSDSHTGGTSGTYERYF.